These 8 T cell receptor beta chains share one sample of origin, sequenced in a study of shared clonotypes between healthy human individuals (dated by TCRdb to 2020 to 2021). The library came from the immunoSEQ multiplex PCR assay. Sourced from immuneACCESS, this table was stored by TCRdb with only in-frame sequences that have V and J called. A share of the clones is absent; for the studies checked, an unresolved V gene accounts for under half, and the remainder has no known explanation. Here the sample has around 1.1 million clones; more than 75% occur a single time. The ten largest clones capture 0.6% to 0.7% of the sample. Sequenced: memory CD4+ T cells from PBMCs. The sample's cell subset or site, from its label and the paper: CD45RA-negative fraction. The receptors were gathered from a man in his late teens or twenties in good health. Some clones in this sample may be carry-over from other donors' samples.

The chain carries TRBV7-8 and TRBJ1-1; D is perhaps TRBD1 (5 bases). Per germline, CDR1 SGHVS and CDR2 FQNEAQ. The V end was cut by 0 bases, the J end by 1 base, with 15 bases between. The CDR3 covers 17 residues. CDR3 sequence: CASSLAGIRGRNTEAFF. As DNA, the CDR3 is TGTGCCAGCAGCTTAGCGGGGATAAGGGGAAGGAACACTGAAGCTTTCTTT.

CDR3 in amino acids: CASSEDGLRGDEQYF. CDR3 DNA sequence: TGTGCCAGCAGTGAAGACGGACTCCGAGGAGACGAGCAGTACTTC. The V call is TRBV2, the J call TRBJ2-7; perhaps TRBD2 as D (5 bases). The CDR3 runs to 15 residues. Trimming shortened V by 1 base and J by 5 bases, and 15 bases separated the two germline ends. Germline V gives CDR1 SNHLY, CDR2 FYNNEI.

The chain employs TRBV6-1 and TRBJ2-7; 11 bases agree with TRBD2. Per the germline V gene, CDR1 is MNHNS and CDR2 is SASEGT. Trimming removed 7 bases from V and 3 bases from J; junction bases left unmatched: 8. The CDR3 is made up of 15 amino acids. The CDR3 is CASILGLAGFYEQYF. DNA for the CDR3: TGTGCCAGCATCCTAGGACTAGCGGGCTTCTACGAGCAGTACTTC.

This chain uses TRBV4-2 with TRBJ1-4, with TRBD1 identical over 7 bases. Germline lookup yields CDR1 LGHNA and CDR2 YNFKEQ. J was trimmed by 6 bases and V by 0 bases; bases with no gene match: 7. The CDR3 runs to 16 residues. CDR3 DNA sequence: TGTGCCAGCAGCCAAGATAGGGAGACAGGGTATGAAAAACTGTTTTTT. Its translation is CASSQDRETGYEKLFF.

V gene TRBV9 combines with J gene TRBJ1-5; D possibly corresponds to TRBD1 (5 bases). V was trimmed by 4 bases and J by 4 bases, leaving 12 bases between them. Germline CDR1 SGDLS, CDR2 YYNGEE. The CDR3 length is 14 residues. CDR3 sequence: CASSRGSPNQPQHF. The DNA for the CDR3 is TGTGCCAGCAGCCGGGGCTCCCCTAATCAGCCCCAGCATTTT.

The count of this clone is one. This chain connects TRBV7-9 to TRBJ2-3; tentatively, D is TRBD2 (6 bases). With 5 bases removed from V and 7 bases from J, the gap between germline ends came to 22 bases. The CDR3 length is 16 residues. Germline V gene data show CDR1 as SEHNR and CDR2 as FQNEAQ (reference sequence). The CDR3 coding sequence is TGTGCCAGCAGCCTGGGGAGATTATTGCGGGAAAATACGCAGTATTTT. Translation gives CASSLGRLLRENTQYF.

This clone was recorded a few times. The chain combines TRBV4-3 with TRBJ2-7; D unclear. This CDR3 contains 17 residues. Germline loops: CDR1 LGHNA, CDR2 YSLEER. Trimming left V 1 base short and J 2 bases short, with 18 bases between. The CDR3 loop is CASSQVKVDSSPYEQYF. The CDR3 DNA sequence: TGCGCCAGCAGCCAAGTAAAGGTAGATAGCTCACCCTACGAGCAGTACTTC.

The chain joins TRBV9 to TRBJ1-1; the D gene is possibly TRBD1 (5 bases). Germline V gene lookup returns CDR1 SGDLS and CDR2 YYNGEE. The CDR3 runs 12 residues. V was clipped by 3 bases and J by 3 bases, with 6 bases between them. The CDR3 DNA reads as TGTGCCAGCAGCGGGGACGACACTGAAGCTTTCTTT. It yields the protein CASSGDDTEAFF.